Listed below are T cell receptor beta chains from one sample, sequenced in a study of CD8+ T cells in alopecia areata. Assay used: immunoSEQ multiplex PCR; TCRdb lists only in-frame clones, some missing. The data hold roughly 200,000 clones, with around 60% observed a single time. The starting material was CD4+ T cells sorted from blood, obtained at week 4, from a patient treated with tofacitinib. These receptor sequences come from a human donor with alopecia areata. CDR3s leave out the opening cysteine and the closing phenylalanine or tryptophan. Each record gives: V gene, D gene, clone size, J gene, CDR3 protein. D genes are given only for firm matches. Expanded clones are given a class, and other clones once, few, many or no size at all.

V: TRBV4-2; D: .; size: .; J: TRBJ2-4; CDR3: ASSQETTILQY
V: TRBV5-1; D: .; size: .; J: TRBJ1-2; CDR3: ASSPQVANYGYT
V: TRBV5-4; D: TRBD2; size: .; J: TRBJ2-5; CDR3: ASSLTSGGGETQY
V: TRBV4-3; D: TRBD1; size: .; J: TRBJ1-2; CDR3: ASSQPGQGPGGYT
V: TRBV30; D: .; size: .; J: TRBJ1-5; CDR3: AWRGGSSNQPQH
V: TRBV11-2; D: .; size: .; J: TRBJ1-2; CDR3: ASSRDRNYGYT
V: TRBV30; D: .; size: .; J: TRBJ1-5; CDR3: AWSGQSNQPQH
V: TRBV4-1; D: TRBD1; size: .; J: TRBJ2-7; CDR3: ASSQGAGQGIHEQY
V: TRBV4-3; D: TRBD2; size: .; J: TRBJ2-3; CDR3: ASSQELSSGADTQY
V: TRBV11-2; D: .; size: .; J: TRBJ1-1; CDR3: ASSLVQMNTEAF
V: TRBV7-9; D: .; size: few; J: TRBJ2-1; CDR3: ASSRIAGGPYNEQF
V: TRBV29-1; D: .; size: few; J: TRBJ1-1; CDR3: SPTVNTEAF
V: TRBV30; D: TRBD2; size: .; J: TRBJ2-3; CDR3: AWSPGRGGGDTQY
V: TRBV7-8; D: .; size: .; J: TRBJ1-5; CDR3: ASSYSPVQPQH
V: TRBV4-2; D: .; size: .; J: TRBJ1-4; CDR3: ASSQEEKLF
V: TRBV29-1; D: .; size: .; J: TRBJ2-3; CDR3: SVDTHYDTQY
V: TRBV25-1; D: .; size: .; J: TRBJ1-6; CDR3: ASSDRGRGNSPLH
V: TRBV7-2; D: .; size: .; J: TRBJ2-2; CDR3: ASSLVSVREELF
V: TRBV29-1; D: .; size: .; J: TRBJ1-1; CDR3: SVANQGTEAF
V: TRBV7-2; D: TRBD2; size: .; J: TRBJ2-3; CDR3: ASSLVSSGGSGDTQY
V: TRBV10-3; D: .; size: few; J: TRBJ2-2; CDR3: AISEGGNTGELF
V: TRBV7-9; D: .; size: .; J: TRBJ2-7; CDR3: ASSPSYEQY
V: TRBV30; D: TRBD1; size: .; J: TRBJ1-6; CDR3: AWSGPDRRGSPLH
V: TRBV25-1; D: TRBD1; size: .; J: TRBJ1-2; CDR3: ASSAFRGGHYGYT
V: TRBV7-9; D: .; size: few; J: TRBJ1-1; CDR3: ASSFGSGVYTQNTEAF
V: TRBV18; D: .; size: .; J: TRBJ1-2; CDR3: ASSPGLNGYGYT
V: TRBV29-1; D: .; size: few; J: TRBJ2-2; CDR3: SVEHGYPGELF
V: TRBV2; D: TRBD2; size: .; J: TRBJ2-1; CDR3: ASSGGQSSYNEQF
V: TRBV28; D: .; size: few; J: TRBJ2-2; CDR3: ASSLTGGKAGELF
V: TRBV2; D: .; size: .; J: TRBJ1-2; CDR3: ASSDRRISYGYT
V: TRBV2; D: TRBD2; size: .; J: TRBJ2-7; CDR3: ARNGQGLNEQY
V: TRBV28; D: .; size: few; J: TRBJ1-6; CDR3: ASSLRGSVRPLH
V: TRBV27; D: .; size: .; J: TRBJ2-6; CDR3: ASSLWGRSGANVLT
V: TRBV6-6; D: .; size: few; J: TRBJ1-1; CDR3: ASSYSMSLRNTEAF
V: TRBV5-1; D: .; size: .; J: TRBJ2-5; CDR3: ASSLSPGRQETQY
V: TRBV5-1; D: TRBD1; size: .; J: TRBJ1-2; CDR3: ASSARQGNYGYT
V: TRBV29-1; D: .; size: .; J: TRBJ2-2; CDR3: SVDRANTGELF
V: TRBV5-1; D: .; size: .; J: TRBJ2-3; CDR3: ASQEVGGPPDTQY
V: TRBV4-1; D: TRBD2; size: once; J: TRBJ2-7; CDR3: ASSYRGGLPIGEQY
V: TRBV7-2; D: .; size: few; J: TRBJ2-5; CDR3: ASSSPPGTQY
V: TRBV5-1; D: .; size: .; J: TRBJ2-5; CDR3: ASSSYRVGQETQY
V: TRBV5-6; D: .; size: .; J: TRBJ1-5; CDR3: ASSSAGPSQPQH
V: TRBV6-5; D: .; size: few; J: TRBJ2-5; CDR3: ASSPLRQETQY
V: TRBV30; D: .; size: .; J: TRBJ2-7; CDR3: AWSVGRGEYEQY
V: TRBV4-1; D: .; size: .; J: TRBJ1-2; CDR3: ASSPILGRLRDGYT
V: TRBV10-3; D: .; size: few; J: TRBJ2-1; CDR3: AISDLNREGALMQF
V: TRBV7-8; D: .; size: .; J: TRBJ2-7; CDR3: ASSLGLKGEQY
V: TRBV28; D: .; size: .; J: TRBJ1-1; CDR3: ASSPPGEGNTEAF
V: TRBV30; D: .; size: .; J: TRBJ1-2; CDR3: GLGNGYT
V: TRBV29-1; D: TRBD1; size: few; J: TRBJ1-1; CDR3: SVEVRTGGGPEAF
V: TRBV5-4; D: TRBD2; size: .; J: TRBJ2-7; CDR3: ASSPLAGAYEQY
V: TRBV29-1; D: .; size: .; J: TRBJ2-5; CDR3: SAASETQY
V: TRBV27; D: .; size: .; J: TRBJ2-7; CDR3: ASSRGGYEQY